A selection of T cell receptor beta chains follows, all from one sample in a study of T cell changes during pregnancy in multiple sclerosis. The data were produced by immunoSEQ multiplex PCR, yet TCRdb's version contains in-frame clones alone and is incomplete. Of tens of thousands of clones in the sample, around 94% were seen once. The sequenced sample was peripheral blood, obtained in the third trimester of pregnancy. These receptors were obtained from a female donor with multiple sclerosis, enrolled in a pregnancy study. Each CDR3 is given with its conserved first and last residue. The order of the fields is J gene, clone size, D gene, V gene, CDR3 DNA, CDR3 protein. D genes are given only for firm matches. Only part of the rows carry a size: once, few, many, or a class if the clone is expanded.

TRBJ1-5 | once | NA | TRBV19 | TGTGCCAGTAATTGGGAGGCCGATCAGCCCCAGCATTTT | CASNWEADQPQHF
TRBJ2-2 | NA | NA | TRBV7-6 | TGTGCCAGCAGCTCGCCGGGAACACCCGGGGAGCTGTTTTTT | CASSSPGTPGELFF
TRBJ2-5 | NA | NA | TRBV7-2 | TGTGCCAGCAGCCGAGCCCTGGACAAGCAAGAGACCCAGTACTTC | CASSRALDKQETQYF
TRBJ2-6 | NA | TRBD1 | TRBV6-5 | TGTGCCAGCAGCCCAGGGGGCGCAGGGGCCAACGTCCTGACTTTC | CASSPGGAGANVLTF
TRBJ2-5 | NA | TRBD1 | TRBV29-1 | TGCAGCGCCGAAGGGGGCCCGAGGACCCAGTACTTC | CSAEGGPRTQYF
TRBJ2-2 | NA | TRBD2 | TRBV4-2 | TGTGCCAGCAGCCAGGACAGACTAGCGGGAGGAACCCTGTTTTTT | CASSQDRLAGGTLFF
TRBJ1-1 | NA | NA | TRBV4-1 | TGCGCCAGCAGCCAAGAAACAGGGTTCAGGTTCGCTGAAGCTTTCTTT | CASSQETGFRFAEAFF
TRBJ1-2 | few | NA | TRBV5-4 | TGTGCCAGCAGCTCGGTCCAGGACATATATGGCCTGGCGAAGGGCTACACCTTC | CASSSVQDIYGLAKGYTF
TRBJ2-7 | NA | TRBD2 | TRBV15 | TGTGCCACCAGCAGGGGGACTAGCGGGAGGCTAGAGCAGTACTTC | CATSRGTSGRLEQYF
TRBJ1-1 | NA | NA | TRBV2 | TGTGCCAGCACCAAACAGGGTGCGAACACTGAAGCTTTCTTT | CASTKQGANTEAFF
TRBJ2-3 | once | NA | TRBV29-1 | TGCAGCGTTGAAGATCAGTCAGATACGCAGTATTTT | CSVEDQSDTQYF
TRBJ1-2 | NA | NA | TRBV28 | TGTGCCAGCAGCGGCCCGCAGACAGCTAACTATGGCTACACCTTC | CASSGPQTANYGYTF
TRBJ2-3 | few | NA | TRBV5-1 | TGCGCCAGCAGCTTGAACCCTAGCCGGAATCCTAGCACAGATACGCAGTATTTT | CASSLNPSRNPSTDTQYF
TRBJ1-3 | once | NA | TRBV28 | TGTGCCAGCAGTCCGCTGACAGTTACCTCTGGAAACACCATATATTTT | CASSPLTVTSGNTIYF